The 11 T cell receptor beta chains in this list originate from one sample, sequenced in a study of cytomegalovirus exposure and HLA in healthy donors. 13 Jbeta primers and 60 Vbeta primers were used for the PCR. Sequencing was performed with immunoSEQ multiplex PCR; in TCRdb, only in-frame clones are kept and a portion is missing. In the table there are around 170,000 clones, more than 65% of which are singletons. Material for sequencing was PBMCs. The receptors shown here come from a man aged 45-60 years in good health and CMV-seropositive.

V and J are TRBV19 and TRBJ1-1; TRBD1 might be the D (6 bases). Germline loops: CDR1 LNHDA, CDR2 SQIVND (reference sequence). This CDR3 is 12 amino acids long. Trimming stripped 6 bases from V and 10 bases from J, with 15 bases between. The CDR3: CASSPIRGGAFF. CDR3 DNA: TGTGCCAGTAGCCCCATCAGGGGCGGAGCTTTCTTT.

The chain uses TRBV6-5 and TRBJ2-5, with D unresolved. The CDR3 spans 13 residues. Trimming took 4 bases from V and 5 from J, leaving 11 bases between them. The germline CDR1 and CDR2 sequences are MNHEY and SVGAGI. This chain's CDR3 is CASSWVPRETQYF. The CDR3 coding sequence is TGTGCCAGCAGTTGGGTCCCGAGGGAGACCCAGTACTTC.

This chain links TRBV7-6 with TRBJ2-1; 8 bases line up with TRBD1. The CDR3 spans 18 residues. The germline V gene encodes CDR1 SGHVS and CDR2 FNYEAQ. V was clipped by 1 base and J by 1 base; unmatched bases: 9. CDR3 sequence (DNA): TGTGCCAGCAGCTTAGGGACAGGGTCCTTTGGGTCCTACAATGAGCAGTTCTTC. Translation: CASSLGTGSFGSYNEQFF.

This sequence joins TRBV7-3 and TRBJ1-5; 12 bases match TRBD1. The V segment lost 4 bases and the J segment 1 base; nucleotides outside the gene matches: 11. The CDR3 runs 19 residues. Germline assignment: CDR1 SGHTA and CDR2 FQGTGA. CDR3 protein: CASSSPRDRGLGSNQPQHF. DNA of the CDR3: TGTGCCAGCAGCTCACCCCGGGACAGGGGGCTTGGGAGCAATCAGCCCCAGCATTTT.

This chain links TRBV9 with TRBJ1-2, with 7 nucleotides matching TRBD1. Germline CDR1 reads SGDLS; CDR2 reads YYNGEE. The CDR3 is made up of 16 amino acids. The J segment lost 2 bases and the V segment lost 4 bases, leaving 11 bases of the junction unmatched. CDR3 amino acids: CASSPREGAGNYGYTF. CDR3 in DNA: TGTGCCAGCAGCCCTCGGGAGGGGGCAGGAAACTATGGCTACACCTTC.

The chain uses TRBV30 and TRBJ1-5; no definite D call. Looked up from germline, CDR1 is GTSNPN and CDR2 is SVGIG (reference sequence). The CDR3 runs to 14 residues. Trimming left V 0 bases short and J 1 base short, with 7 bases between. The CDR3 loop is CAWSVQPSNQPQHF. The CDR3 coding sequence is TGTGCCTGGAGTGTACAGCCCAGCAATCAGCCCCAGCATTTT.

Worth noting for this clone: An end of the junction differs from the germline gene, which may be a read error. The chain carries TRBV7-8 and TRBJ1-1; tentatively, D is TRBD1 (6 bases). This CDR3 contains 13 residues. The germline CDR1 and CDR2 sequences are SGHVS and FQNEAQ. The CDR3 DNA follows: TGTGCCAGCGGCTTGACAGGGAACACTGAAGCTTTCTTT. Translating it yields CASGLTGNTEAFF.

This chain's CDR3 is CAWTRQGPNYGYTF. In DNA form, the CDR3 reads TGTGCCTGGACCCGACAGGGCCCTAACTATGGCTACACCTTC. The genes are TRBV30 and TRBJ1-2; 7 bases agree with TRBD1. V shed 4 bases and J 0 bases; nucleotides not matched to a gene: 5. The CDR3 is 14 amino acids. Per the germline V gene, CDR1 is GTSNPN and CDR2 is SVGIG (reference sequence).

The chain is built from TRBV6-5 and TRBJ2-7; 8 nucleotides match TRBD2. Germline CDR1 and CDR2: MNHEY and SVGAGI. Unmatched junction bases numbered 8, after V lost 2 bases and J lost 5 bases. This CDR3 spans 15 amino acids. CDR3 DNA: TGTGCCAGCAGTTACGCAAGCGGGAGTCTCCACGAGCAGTACTTC. Amino acid sequence: CASSYASGSLHEQYF.

This clone turned up a few times. The chain employs TRBV6-5 and TRBJ2-7; 10 positions agree with TRBD1. Germline V gives CDR1 MNHEY, CDR2 SVGAGI. Trimming at V came to 0 bases and at J to 5 bases, leaving 4 bases not matched to a gene. This CDR3 is built from 15 residues. CDR3 DNA sequence: TGTGCCAGCAGTTACTCGGGGACAGGGGCCCACGAGCAGTACTTC. Translated: CASSYSGTGAHEQYF.

In nucleotides, the CDR3 is TGTGCCAGCAGCCAAGAGGAGGGTGGGGCCCATGAGCAGTTCTTC. Translated: CASSQEEGGAHEQFF. This chain joins TRBV4-2 and TRBJ2-1, with D tentatively TRBD2 (6 bases). Trimming removed 0 bases from V and 8 bases from J, with 14 bases in between. This CDR3 contains 15 residues. CDR1 is LGHNA, CDR2 YNFKEQ, per germline.